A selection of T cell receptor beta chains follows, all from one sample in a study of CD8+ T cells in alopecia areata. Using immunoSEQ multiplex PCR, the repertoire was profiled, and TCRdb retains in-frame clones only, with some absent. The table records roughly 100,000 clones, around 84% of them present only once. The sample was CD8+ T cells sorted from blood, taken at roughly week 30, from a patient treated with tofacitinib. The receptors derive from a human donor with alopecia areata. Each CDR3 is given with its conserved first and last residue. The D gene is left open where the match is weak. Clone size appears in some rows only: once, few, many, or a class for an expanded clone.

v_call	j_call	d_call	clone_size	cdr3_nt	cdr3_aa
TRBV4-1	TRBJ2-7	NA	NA	TGCGCCAGCAGCCCGGCCCCGGGCTCCTACGAGCAGTACTTC	CASSPAPGSYEQYF
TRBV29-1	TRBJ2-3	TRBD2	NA	TGCAGCGTTGAAGGGCGGGAGGCTAGCGGAAATATCACAGATACGCAGTATTTT	CSVEGREASGNITDTQYF
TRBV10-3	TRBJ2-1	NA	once	TGTGCCATCAGTGAGCAATACAGAGTAGTTGACAATGAGCAGTTCTTC	CAISEQYRVVDNEQFF
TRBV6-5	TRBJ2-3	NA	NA	TGTGCCAGCAGTTACTCCGCCACAGATACGCAGTATTTT	CASSYSATDTQYF
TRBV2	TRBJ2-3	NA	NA	TGTGCCAGCAGTGTCGGTGGTACGCAGTATTTT	CASSVGGTQYF
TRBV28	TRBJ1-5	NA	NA	TGTGCCAGCACCAATCCCGGGGGGATGGGTCAGCCCCAGCATTTT	CASTNPGGMGQPQHF
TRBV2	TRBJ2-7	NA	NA	TGTGCCAGCAGTGAAGCGAATCTCTACGAGCAGTACTTC	CASSEANLYEQYF
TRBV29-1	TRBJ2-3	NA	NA	TGCAGCGTTGTCTTCGGTCAAAGGGCAGATACACAGTATTTT	CSVVFGQRADTQYF
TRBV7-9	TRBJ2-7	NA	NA	TGTGCCAGCAGCTTATTCCAGCAGGGGAGACACGAGCAGTACTTC	CASSLFQQGRHEQYF
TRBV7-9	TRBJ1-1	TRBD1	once	TGTGCCAGCAGCCCCGGACAGGGTCGGAACACTGAAGCTTTCTTT	CASSPGQGRNTEAFF
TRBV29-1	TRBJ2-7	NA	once	TGCAGCGGGGCCTCCGAGACCCAAGAGCTCTCCTACGAGCAGTACTTC	CSGASETQELSYEQYF